Shown below are 19 T cell receptor delta chains from a single sample sequenced in a study of γδ T cells in repeated Plasmodium falciparum infection. TCRdb reprocessed the multiplex PCR reads through CATT. The top ten clones hold roughly 9.5% of a sample with roughly 90,000 delta-chain clones, roughly 1.4% of them seen once. Flow sorting of PBMC yielded separate Vgamma9/Vdelta2+ and Vdelta2-negative gammadelta T cell populations for bulk repertoire analysis. The source material was gamma-delta T cells from blood. These receptors came from a pool of human donors (malaria-infected and uninfected, not separated).

This clone occurred a few times. TCRdb's listed protein matches a much larger clone and diverges from this DNA's translation at residue 5, likely through a read error; the protein shown comes from the DNA. The chain recombines TRDV2 with TRDJ1; the match to TRDD3 covers 11 bases. TCRdb offers no J gene call, so here the DNA was matched to germline to obtain one. This CDR3 is built from 21 residues. Trimming took 3 bases from V and 0 from J; bases not matched to a gene: 20. Germline-derived CDR1 and CDR2 are GEAIGNYY and EKD. The CDR3 DNA follows: TGTGCCTGTGACTCCGTCTATGGGCCCATGGGGGATACGTTAGACACCGATAAACTCATCTTT. Amino acid sequence: CACDSVYGPMGDTLDTDKLIF.

In the case of this clone: With only one base between it and a far larger clone, this is likely a read error. Other DNA sequences in the same sample also yield this CDR3. The V call is TRDV1, the J call TRDJ1; D is ambiguous. The CDR3 covers 14 residues. The V gene lost 4 bases and the J gene lost 6 bases, with 15 bases spanning the gap. Germline CDR1 and CDR2: TSWWSYY and QGS. CDR3 region: CALGVPSWVYKLIF. The CDR3 region has the DNA TGTGCTCTTGGGGTCCCCTCGTGGGTCTATAAACTCATCTTT.

This clone was counted only a few times. A single base is all that separates this from a far larger clone, so a read error is likely. The same CDR3 can be traced to other DNA sequences in this sample. The DNA of the CDR3 is TGTGCCTGTGACACCCGACTTTACTGGGGGATTCCTTTGACAGCACAGCTCTTCTTT. Translating gives CACDTRLYWGIPLTAQLFF. The V gene is TRDV2, but the J gene lacks a call; TRDD3 is the table's D call and was not checked against the DNA. The CDR3 is 19 residues long. CDR1 and CDR2 (germline): GEAIGNYY, EKD.

Points on this clone: The protein in TCRdb stems from a much larger clone and differs at residue 18 from this DNA's translation, likely a read error; here the protein is translated from the DNA. This chain connects TRDV1 to TRDJ1, with TRDD3 identical over 10 bases. The CDR3 length is 22 residues. Looked up from germline, CDR1 is TSWWSYY and CDR2 is QGS. The CDR3 DNA reads TGTGCTCTTGGGGAACGGCCTTTAAAGGCGTGGTACTGGGGGATGCGAACCGGTAAACTCATCTTT. Translating it yields CALGERPLKAWYWGMRTGKLIF.

Of note for this clone: The mismatch at residue 14 between this DNA's translation and the TCRdb protein of a much larger clone likely reflects a read error; the protein shown is translated from the DNA. The chain links TRDV2 to TRDJ1, with 8 positions matching TRDD3. The J gene is absent in TCRdb and was assigned here via DNA matching to germline. Germline V gene lookup returns CDR1 GEAIGNYY and CDR2 EKD. With V trimmed by 2 bases and J by 8 bases, 24 bases remained unmatched. The CDR3 is 19 amino acids. CDR3: CACDKLGDSPTLQGDKLIF. The CDR3 nucleotides are TGTGCCTGTGACAAGCTGGGGGACTCACCAACTCTCCAAGGTGACAAACTCATCTTT.

This clone was counted a few times. The TCRdb protein comes from a much larger clone and disagrees with this DNA's translation at residue 21, likely due to a read error; the protein given here is derived from the DNA. The V gene call reads TRDV2; no J gene was called; the D call in the table, TRDD3, was not verified against the DNA. CDR1 is GEAIGNYY and CDR2 is EKD in the germline V gene. The CDR3 is made up of 23 amino acids. The CDR3 nucleotides read TGTGCCTGTGACACCGTCCCTCCTACTGGGGGATACGATCGTGGTGGAGGATCGGTTAAACCCATCTTT. Translating it yields CACDTVPPTGGYDRGGGSVKPIF.

This clone was seen a few times. The translation of this DNA and the TCRdb protein of a much larger clone differ at residue 3, probably owing to a read error; the protein shown here is translated from the DNA. V is TRDV2 and J is TRDJ1; TRDD3 agrees at 11 bases. Since TCRdb gives no J gene, matching the DNA to germline was used here to assign it. Looked up from germline, CDR1 is GEAIGNYY and CDR2 is EKD. CDR3 size: 20 residues. The CDR3 reads CARDTVSGGYKAPYTDKLIF. The CDR3 DNA reads TGTGCCCGTGACACCGTTTCTGGGGGATACAAAGCCCCGTACACCGATAAACTCATCTTT.

This clone was recorded a few times. TCRdb attributes to this sequence the protein of a much larger clone, which differs from the DNA translation at residue 12; a read error is likely, and the protein displayed is translated from the DNA. In DNA, the CDR3 is TGTGCCTGTGACCCCGTGGATACAACCGATAAACCCATCTTT. It is translated as CACDPVDTTDKPIF. The chain combines TRDV2 with TRDJ1; D perhaps matches TRDD3 (6 bases). The CDR3 has 14 residues. Germline assignment: CDR1 GEAIGNYY and CDR2 EKD.

This clone was found many times. The chain joins TRDV1 to TRDJ1, with D perhaps matching TRDD3 (6 bases). CDR1 and CDR2 (germline): TSWWSYY, QGS. V dropped 0 bases and J dropped 1 base, with 15 bases sitting between them. The CDR3 runs to 17 residues. CDR3 DNA: TGTGCTCTTGGGGAACTGAACTGGGCGGGGGGCACCGATAAACTCATCTTT. This sequence encodes CALGELNWAGGTDKLIF.

A few counts support this clone. The likely explanation is a read error, given a far larger clone one base away. Other DNA sequences in this specimen translate into the identical CDR3. V usage is TRDV1 and J usage is TRDJ1; tentatively, D is TRDD2 (6 bases). No J gene is reported in TCRdb; it was inferred here by comparing the DNA with germline. The CDR3 extends over 22 amino acids. V lost 3 bases to trimming and J lost 4 bases, with 36 bases between them. Looked up from germline, CDR1 is TSWWSYY and CDR2 is QGS. The CDR3 bases are TGTGCTCTTGGGGACCCCTATTTCCCCCTTCTTCCTCGTGTGCTAGTAGGCGATAAACTCATCTTT. Protein sequence: CALGDPYFPLLPRVLVGDKLIF.

For this clone: The protein given by TCRdb reflects a much larger clone and differs at residue 9 from this DNA's translation, likely from a read error; the protein shown is the DNA's translation. The chain recombines TRDV3 with TRDJ1, with D maybe TRDD2 (5 bases). Germline CDR1 TVYSNPD, CDR2 GDNSRS (reference sequence). The CDR3 sequence is 12 residues long. CDR3 DNA sequence: TGTGCCTTTGAACCCTACGGCGATAGACTCATCTTT. Translating gives CAFEPYGDRLIF.

This clone turned up a few times. A far larger clone lies a single base away; this is likely a read error. Other DNA variants within this sample encode the same CDR3. J is TRDJ3 and V is TRDV3; tentative D call: TRDD3 (6 bases). The CDR3 contains 24 residues. V lost 1 base, J lost 0 bases, and 34 bases lay in between. The germline V gene encodes CDR1 TVYSNPD and CDR2 GDNSRS (reference sequence). CDR3 amino acids: CAFTLVGLRRGIRIRSWDTRQMFF. CDR3 coding DNA: TGTGCCTTTACACTTGTGGGCCTACGTCGCGGGATAAGGATCCGCTCCTGGGACACCCGACAGATGTTTTTC.

This clone has more than one count but fewer than ten. The protein TCRdb gives is from a much larger clone and does not agree with this DNA's translation at residue 6, likely a read error; the protein shown here comes from the DNA. V gene TRDV1 combines with J gene TRDJ1, with 9 bases identical to TRDD3. Germline CDR1 is TSWWSYY and CDR2 is QGS. After removal of 3 bases from V and 3 bases from J, the junction contained 11 bases not matched to a gene. CDR3 length equals 17 residues. The CDR3 loop is CALGDCRWGIRADKLIF. The DNA for the CDR3 is TGTGCTCTTGGGGACTGCCGCTGGGGGATTAGGGCCGATAAACTCATCTTT.

This chain uses TRDV1 with TRDJ1; 13 bases match TRDD3. Germline matching of the DNA provided the J gene here, since TCRdb leaves it blank. The J segment lost 0 bases and the V segment lost 2 bases, leaving 21 bases of the junction unmatched. Per germline, CDR1 TSWWSYY and CDR2 QGS. The CDR3 is made up of 23 amino acids. In DNA, the CDR3 is TGTGCTCTTGGGGAATCATGCCCCCACCTGTACTGGGGGATACGCGGGTACACCGATAAACTCATCTTT. Translated: CALGESCPHLYWGIRGYTDKLIF.

There are a few counts of this clone. This likely came from a read error, as a far larger clone is one base away. Other DNA sequences of this sample code for an identical CDR3. V and J are TRDV1 and TRDJ2, with D unresolved. V dropped 0 bases and J dropped 0 bases, with 5 bases sitting between them. CDR1 TSWWSYY and CDR2 QGS come from the germline V gene. The CDR3 spans 15 residues. CDR3 protein: CALGELLSLTAQLFF. CDR3 in DNA: TGTGCTCTTGGGGAACTCTTATCTTTGACAGCACAACTCTTCTTT.

Concerning this clone itself: This is likely an artifact of a read error, given a far larger clone one base away. At the DNA level, this CDR3 is encoded by other sequences in the same sample as well. The V call is TRDV1, the J call TRDJ1; D is perhaps TRDD3 (6 bases). Here the J gene was assigned by germline matching of the DNA, as TCRdb has none. Between the trimmed V and J ends, which lost 3 bases and 8 bases, there was a span of 31 bases. Germline CDR1 reads TSWWSYY; CDR2 reads QGS. The CDR3 sequence is 19 residues long. The CDR3 region has the DNA TGTGCTCTTGGGGAGCCTCCCACCGGGGGACACTACGGTCGACTCAAACTCATCTTT. Translating gives CALGEPPTGGHYGRLKLIF.

At least ten counts were recorded for this clone. TCRdb's protein for this DNA is that of a much larger clone and differs from the translation at residue 9, likely a read error; the protein shown is the DNA translation. V usage is TRDV1 and J usage is TRDJ1; TRDD3 aligns across 11 bases. The J gene was not available in TCRdb and was assigned here by matching the DNA to germline segments. The germline V gene has CDR1 TSWWSYY and CDR2 QGS. Trimming took 0 bases from V and 8 from J; bases not matched to a gene: 17. The CDR3 loop spans 19 amino acids. The chain's CDR3 is CALGELPSHEWGIRWKLIF. The CDR3 nucleotides read TGTGCTCTTGGGGAACTCCCTTCCCACGAATGGGGGATACGCTGGAAACTCATCTTT.

In regard to this clone: A far more abundant clone sits one base away, making this likely a read error. V usage is TRDV1 and J usage is TRDJ1, with TRDD3 identical over 13 bases. The J gene, left out of TCRdb, was set here by checking the DNA against germline. The CDR3 covers 21 residues. Losses at the gene ends were 3 bases for V and 10 bases for J; bases not matched to a gene: 26. Per the germline V gene, CDR1 is TSWWSYY and CDR2 is QGS. In DNA, the CDR3 is TGTGCTCTTGGGGAGAGAACTCGTGGCCTGACTGGGGGATACGAGAGGGAAGGACTCATCTTT. As protein: CALGERTRGLTGGYEREGLIF.

This clone was counted between two and nine times. A far bigger clonotype differs at one base, so this is likely a read error. The same CDR3 is also encoded by other DNA sequences in this sample. The V segment is TRDV1, and no J call was made; the table's D call, TRDD3, has no DNA check behind it. Per germline, CDR1 TSWWSYY and CDR2 QGS. There are 23 residues in the CDR3. The CDR3 loop is CALGDPTPSRTGGYAGYTDKLIF. The CDR3 region has the DNA TGTGCTCTTGGGGACCCGACCCCATCCCGTACTGGGGGATACGCGGGGTACACCGATAAACTTATCTTT.